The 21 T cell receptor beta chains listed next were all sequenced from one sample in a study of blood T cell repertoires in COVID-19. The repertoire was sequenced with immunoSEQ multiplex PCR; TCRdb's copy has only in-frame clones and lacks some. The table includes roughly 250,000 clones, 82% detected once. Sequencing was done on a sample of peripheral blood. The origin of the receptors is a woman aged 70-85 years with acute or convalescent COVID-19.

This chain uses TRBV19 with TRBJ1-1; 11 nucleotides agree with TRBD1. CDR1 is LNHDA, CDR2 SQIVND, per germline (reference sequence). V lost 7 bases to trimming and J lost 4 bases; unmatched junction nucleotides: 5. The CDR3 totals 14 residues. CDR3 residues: CASTDRGLVTEAFF. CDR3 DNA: TGTGCCAGTACGGACAGGGGGCTCGTCACTGAAGCTTTCTTT. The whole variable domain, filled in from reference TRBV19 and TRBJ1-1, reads DGGITQSPKYLFRKEGQNVTLSCEQNLNHDAMYWYRQDPGQGLRLIYYSQIVNDFQKGDIAEGYSVSREKKESFPLTVTSAQKNPTAFYLCASTDRGLVTEAFFGQGTRLTVV.

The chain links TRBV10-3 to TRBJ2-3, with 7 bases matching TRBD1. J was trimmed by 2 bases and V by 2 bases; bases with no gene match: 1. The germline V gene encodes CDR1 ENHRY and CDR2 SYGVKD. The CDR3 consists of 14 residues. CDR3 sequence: CAISEGQDTDTQYF. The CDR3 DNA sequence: TGTGCCATCAGTGAGGGACAGGACACAGATACGCAGTATTTT.

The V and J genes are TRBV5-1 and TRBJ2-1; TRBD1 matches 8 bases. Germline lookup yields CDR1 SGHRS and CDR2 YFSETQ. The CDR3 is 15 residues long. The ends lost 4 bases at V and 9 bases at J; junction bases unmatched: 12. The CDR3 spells CASSAKTGASGEQFF. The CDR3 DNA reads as TGCGCCAGCAGCGCCAAGACAGGGGCTTCTGGTGAGCAGTTCTTC.

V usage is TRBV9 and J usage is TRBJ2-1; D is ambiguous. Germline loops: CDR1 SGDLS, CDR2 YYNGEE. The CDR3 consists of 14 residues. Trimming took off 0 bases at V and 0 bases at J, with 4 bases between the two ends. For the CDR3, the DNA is TGTGCCAGCAGCGTAGTCAGCTCCTACAATGAGCAGTTCTTC. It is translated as CASSVVSSYNEQFF. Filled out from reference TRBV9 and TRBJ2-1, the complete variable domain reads DSGVTQTPKHLITATGQRVTLRCSPRSGDLSVYWYQQSLDQGLQFLIQYYNGEERAKGNILERFSAQQFPDLHSELNLSSLELGDSALYFCASSVVSSYNEQFFGPGTRLTVL.

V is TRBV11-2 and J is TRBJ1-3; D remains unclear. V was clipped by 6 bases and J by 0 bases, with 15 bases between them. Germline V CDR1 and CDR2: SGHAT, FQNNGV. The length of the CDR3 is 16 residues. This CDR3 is CASSRTTGFSGNTIYF. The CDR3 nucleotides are TGTGCCAGCAGTCGTACGACGGGATTCTCTGGAAACACCATATATTTT.

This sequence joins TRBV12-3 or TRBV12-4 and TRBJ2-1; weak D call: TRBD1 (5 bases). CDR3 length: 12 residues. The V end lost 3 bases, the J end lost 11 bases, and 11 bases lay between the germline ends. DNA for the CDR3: TGTGCCAGCAGTTTGGGGCAGGGCAAGCAGTTCTTC. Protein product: CASSLGQGKQFF.

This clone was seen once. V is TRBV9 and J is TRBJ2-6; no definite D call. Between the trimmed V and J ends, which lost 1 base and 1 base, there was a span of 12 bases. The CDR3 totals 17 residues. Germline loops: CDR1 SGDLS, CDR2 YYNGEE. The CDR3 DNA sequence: TGTGCCAGCAGCGTAAACAGCCTCGCGTCTGGGGCCAACGTCCTGACTTTC. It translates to CASSVNSLASGANVLTF. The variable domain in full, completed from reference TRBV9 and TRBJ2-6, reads DSGVTQTPKHLITATGQRVTLRCSPRSGDLSVYWYQQSLDQGLQFLIQYYNGEERAKGNILERFSAQQFPDLHSELNLSSLELGDSALYFCASSVNSLASGANVLTFGAGSRLTVL.

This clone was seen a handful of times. The CDR3 here is CASSYGLAGYQETQYF. The CDR3 bases are TGCGCCAGCAGCTACGGACTAGCGGGGTATCAAGAGACCCAGTACTTC. This chain joins TRBV5-1 and TRBJ2-5, with 12 bases fitting TRBD2. J was trimmed by 2 bases and V by 3 bases; bases with no gene match: 5. The CDR3 consists of 16 residues. The germline gives CDR1 SGHRS, CDR2 YFSETQ.

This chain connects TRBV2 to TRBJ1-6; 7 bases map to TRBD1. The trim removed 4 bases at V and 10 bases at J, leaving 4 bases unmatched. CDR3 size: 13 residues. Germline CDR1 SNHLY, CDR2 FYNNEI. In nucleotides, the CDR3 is TGTGCCAGCAGTGGACAGGGTAACTCACCCCTCCACTTT. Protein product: CASSGQGNSPLHF.

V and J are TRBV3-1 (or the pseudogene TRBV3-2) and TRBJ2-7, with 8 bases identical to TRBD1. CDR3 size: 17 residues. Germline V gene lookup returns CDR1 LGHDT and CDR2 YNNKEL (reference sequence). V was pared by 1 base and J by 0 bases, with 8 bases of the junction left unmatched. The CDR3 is CASSQGYQGAASYEQYF. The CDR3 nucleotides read TGTGCCAGCAGCCAAGGATACCAGGGGGCAGCCTCCTACGAGCAGTACTTC.

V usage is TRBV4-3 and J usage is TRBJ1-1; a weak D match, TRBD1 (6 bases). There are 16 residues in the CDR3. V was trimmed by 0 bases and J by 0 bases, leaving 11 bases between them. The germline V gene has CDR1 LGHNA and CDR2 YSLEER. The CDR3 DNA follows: TGCGCCAGCAGCCAAGATACAGGGCCCATGAACACTGAAGCTTTCTTT. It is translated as CASSQDTGPMNTEAFF.

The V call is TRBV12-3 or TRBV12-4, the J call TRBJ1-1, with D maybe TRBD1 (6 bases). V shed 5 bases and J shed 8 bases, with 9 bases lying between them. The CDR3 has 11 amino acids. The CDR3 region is CASSQGSEAFF. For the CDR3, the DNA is TGTGCCAGCAGTCAGGGGAGCGAAGCTTTCTTT.

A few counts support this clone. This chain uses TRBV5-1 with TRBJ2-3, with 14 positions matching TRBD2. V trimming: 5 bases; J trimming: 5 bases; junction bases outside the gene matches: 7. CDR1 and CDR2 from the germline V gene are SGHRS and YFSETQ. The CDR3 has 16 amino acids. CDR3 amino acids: CASRPLTSGGGDTQYF. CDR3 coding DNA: TGCGCCAGCAGGCCCCTGACTAGCGGGGGGGGAGATACGCAGTATTTT.

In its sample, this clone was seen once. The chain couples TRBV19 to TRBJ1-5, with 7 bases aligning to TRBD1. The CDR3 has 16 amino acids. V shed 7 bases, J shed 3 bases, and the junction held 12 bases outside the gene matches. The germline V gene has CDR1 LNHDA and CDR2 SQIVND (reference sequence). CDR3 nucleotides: TGTGCCAGTAAACGGGACAGAGCCTTTGACAATCAGCCCCAGCATTTT. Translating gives CASKRDRAFDNQPQHF.

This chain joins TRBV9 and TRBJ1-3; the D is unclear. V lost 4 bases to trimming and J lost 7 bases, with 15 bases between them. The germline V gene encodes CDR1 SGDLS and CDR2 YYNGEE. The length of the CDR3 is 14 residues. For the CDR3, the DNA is TGTGCCAGCAGCCCAAAGCCCATAGCGAACACCATATATTTT. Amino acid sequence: CASSPKPIANTIYF.

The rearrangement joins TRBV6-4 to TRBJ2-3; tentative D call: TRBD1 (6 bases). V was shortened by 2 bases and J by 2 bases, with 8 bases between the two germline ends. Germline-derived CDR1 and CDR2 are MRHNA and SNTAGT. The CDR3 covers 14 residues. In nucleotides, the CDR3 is TGTGCCAGCAGTGACAGGGGACACACAGATACGCAGTATTTT. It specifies CASSDRGHTDTQYF.

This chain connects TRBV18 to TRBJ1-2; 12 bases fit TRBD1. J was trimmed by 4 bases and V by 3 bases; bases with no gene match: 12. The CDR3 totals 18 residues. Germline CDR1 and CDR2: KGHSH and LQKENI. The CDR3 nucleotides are TGTGCCAGCTCACCCGTTTCGGGACAGGGGGCATTCGGCTATGGCTACACCTTC. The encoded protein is CASSPVSGQGAFGYGYTF.

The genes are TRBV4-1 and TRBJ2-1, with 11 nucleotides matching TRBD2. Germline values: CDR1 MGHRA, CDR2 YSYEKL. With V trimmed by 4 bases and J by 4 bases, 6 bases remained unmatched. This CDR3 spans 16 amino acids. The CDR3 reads CASSPGTSGVYNEQFF. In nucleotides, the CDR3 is TGCGCCAGCAGCCCGGGGACTAGCGGAGTTTACAATGAGCAGTTCTTC.

The CDR3 sequence is CASSPDLVNTEAFF. The CDR3 DNA reads TGTGCCAGCTCACCAGATTTAGTGAACACTGAAGCTTTCTTT. The genes are TRBV18 and TRBJ1-1; D call uncertain. In germline, CDR1 is KGHSH, CDR2 LQKENI. This CDR3 region has 14 residues. Trimming left V 2 bases short and J 0 bases short, with 7 bases between.

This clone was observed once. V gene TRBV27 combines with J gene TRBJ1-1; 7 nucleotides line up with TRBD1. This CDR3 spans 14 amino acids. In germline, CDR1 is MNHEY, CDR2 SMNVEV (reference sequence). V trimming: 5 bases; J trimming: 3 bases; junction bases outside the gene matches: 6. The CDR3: CASSLTGRHTEAFF. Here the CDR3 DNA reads TGTGCCAGCAGTCTGACAGGGCGGCACACTGAAGCTTTCTTT.

DNA of the CDR3: TGCAGTGCTAGAGATCTGGGGCCGGCTTTCTTT. Protein product: CSARDLGPAFF. V usage is TRBV20-1 and J usage is TRBJ1-1; perhaps TRBD1 as D (5 bases). V lost 0 bases and J 11 bases, leaving 10 bases between the germline ends. The length of the CDR3 is 11 residues. The germline CDR1 and CDR2 sequences are DFQATT and SNEGSKA (reference sequence).